Listed here are 3 T cell receptor beta chains from one sample, sequenced in a study of blood T cell repertoires in COVID-19. Some clones are missing from TCRdb's copy, which holds only in-frame ones; the method was immunoSEQ multiplex PCR. The table has over 90,000 clones, around 90% seen once. Sequencing was done on a sample of peripheral blood. The receptor set was obtained from a woman aged 80 or over in a cohort sampled during active COVID-19.

The J gene is TRBJ2-7, the V gene TRBV4-1; 11 positions match TRBD2. This CDR3 has 16 residues. The V and J ends lost 5 bases and 4 bases, in that order; junction bases with no gene match: 10. Germline assignment: CDR1 MGHRA and CDR2 YSYEKL. Here the CDR3 DNA reads TGCGCCAGCAGCGGGTGGGAGACTAGCGGGACTTACGAGCAGTACTTC. Its translation is CASSGWETSGTYEQYF.

The chain recombines TRBV9 with TRBJ2-1; 10 bases are shared with TRBD2. The CDR3 totals 16 residues. Trimming cost V 0 bases and J 11 bases; bases outside gene matches: 11. Looked up from germline, CDR1 is SGDLS and CDR2 is YYNGEE. As DNA, the CDR3 is TGTGCCAGCAGCGTAGGCCGGACTAGCGGAACCTGGCAGCAGTTCTTC. Translated, it gives CASSVGRTSGTWQQFF.

This chain joins TRBV6-6 and TRBJ2-7; 9 positions agree with TRBD1. This CDR3 is built from 16 residues. J gave up 4 bases and V 6 bases, and 13 bases lay outside the gene matches. Germline CDR1 and CDR2: MNHNY and SVGAGI (reference sequence). CDR3 residues: CASSSTKPGQGYEQYF. DNA of the CDR3: TGTGCCAGCAGCAGCACCAAGCCGGGACAGGGTTACGAGCAGTACTTC.